The rows below give T cell receptor beta chains drawn from one sample of a study of T cell responses to AZD1222 COVID-19 vaccine. Generated by immunoSEQ multiplex PCR, the TCRdb table keeps only in-frame clones and is missing some. The sample holds about 150,000 clones, about nine tenths seen once. The sample in question was peripheral blood, obtained on day 0 of AZD1222 vaccination. Every receptor here comes from an adult in good health. Both conserved end residues are part of each CDR3. Each record gives: D gene, V gene, J gene, clone size, CDR3 protein, CDR3 DNA. D genes are given only for firm matches. Clone size is given for some rows only: seen once, a few or many times, or a class if the clone is expanded.

TRBD2	TRBV2	TRBJ2-7	-	CASSRLAGSYEQYF	TGTGCCAGCAGTCGACTAGCGGGCTCCTACGAGCAGTACTTC
-	TRBV3-1/TRBV3-2	TRBJ1-2	-	CASSRGVNNYGYTF	TGTGCCAGCAGCAGAGGAGTGAATAACTATGGCTACACCTTC
-	TRBV2	TRBJ1-5	-	CASSGTVSNQPQHF	TGTGCCAGCAGTGGGACAGTAAGCAATCAGCCCCAGCATTTT
TRBD1	TRBV7-3	TRBJ2-1	once	CASSSSGTGRNEQFF	TGTGCCAGCAGCTCATCTGGGACAGGTAGAAATGAGCAGTTCTTC
TRBD1	TRBV2	TRBJ2-3	-	CASGRQGTSTDTQYF	TGTGCCAGCGGCCGACAGGGGACTAGCACAGATACGCAGTATTTT
TRBD1	TRBV6-5	TRBJ1-2	-	CASSNAGTDNYGYTF	TGTGCCAGCAGTAACGCCGGGACAGATAACTATGGCTACACCTTC
TRBD1	TRBV7-8	TRBJ1-6	-	CASSFAKGQGSSPLHF	TGTGCCAGCAGCTTTGCCAAGGGACAGGGTAGTTCACCCCTCCACTTT
-	TRBV15	TRBJ2-5	-	CATRRISGLDETQYF	TGTGCCACCCGTCGGATATCAGGGTTGGACGAGACCCAGTACTTC
TRBD1	TRBV25-1	TRBJ2-1	-	CASSPRGNNEQFF	TGTGCCAGCAGTCCCAGGGGGAACAATGAGCAGTTCTTC
-	TRBV19	TRBJ1-1	-	CASSIGTANTEAFF	TGTGCCAGTAGTATAGGGACAGCGAACACTGAAGCTTTCTTT
-	TRBV4-3	TRBJ1-2	-	CASSQDGAGPYGYTF	TGCGCCAGCAGCCAAGATGGCGCGGGGCCCTATGGCTACACCTTC